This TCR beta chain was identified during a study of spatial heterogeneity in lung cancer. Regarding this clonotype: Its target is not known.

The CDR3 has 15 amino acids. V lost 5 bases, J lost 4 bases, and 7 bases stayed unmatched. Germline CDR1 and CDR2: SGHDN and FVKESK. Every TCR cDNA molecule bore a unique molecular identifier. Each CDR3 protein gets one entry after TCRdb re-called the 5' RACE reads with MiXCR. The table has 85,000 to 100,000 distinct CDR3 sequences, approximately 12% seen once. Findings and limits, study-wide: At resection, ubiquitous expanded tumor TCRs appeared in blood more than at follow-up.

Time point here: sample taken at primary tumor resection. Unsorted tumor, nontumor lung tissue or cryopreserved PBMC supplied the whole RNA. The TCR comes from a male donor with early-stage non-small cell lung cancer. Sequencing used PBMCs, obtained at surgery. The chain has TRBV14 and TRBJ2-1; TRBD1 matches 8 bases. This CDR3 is CASSFRQGLYNEQFF. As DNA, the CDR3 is TGTGCCAGCAGCTTCCGACAGGGGCTGTACAATGAGCAGTTCTTC.